One sample yielded the 30 T cell receptor beta chains listed below, sequenced in a study of T cell responses to AZD1222 COVID-19 vaccine (dated by TCRdb to about 2021). The time point label on this specimen signifies: baseline before first vaccination. To prepare the library, the immunoSEQ multiplex PCR assay was applied. The clones in this table, taken by TCRdb from immuneACCESS, are in-frame only. Not every clone is retained; where verified, under half of the shortfall comes from an unresolved V gene, and the cause of the rest is unknown. The sample records 180,000 or so clones, roughly 92% of which are singletons. About 0.6% of the sample rests with the top ten. Source: peripheral blood, taken on day 0 of AZD1222 vaccination. These receptors all stem from an adult in good health.

The gene calls are TRBV10-2 and TRBJ2-3; maybe TRBD1 (6 bases). CDR1 and CDR2 from the germline V gene are WSHSY and SAAADI. The germline V and J ends were trimmed by 9 bases and 9 bases, with 13 bases remaining between them. The CDR3 loop spans 11 amino acids. CDR3 region: CASYQGQTQYF. CDR3 nucleotide sequence: TGCGCCAGTTATCAGGGGCAAACGCAGTATTTT.

V gene TRBV3-1 (or the pseudogene TRBV3-2) combines with J gene TRBJ2-5; D perhaps matches TRBD1 (6 bases). V was trimmed by 4 bases and J by 5 bases, leaving 29 bases between them. In germline, CDR1 is LGHDT, CDR2 YNNKEL (reference sequence). There are 19 residues in the CDR3. In DNA, the CDR3 is TGTGCCAGCAGCCCCCCCCCAGGGGTCGGCCTAGAAATGGAGGAGACCCAGTACTTC. Translating it yields CASSPPPGVGLEMEETQYF.

This clone was observed a single time. This chain links TRBV7-9 with TRBJ1-1; maybe TRBD1 (5 bases). In germline, CDR1 is SEHNR, CDR2 FQNEAQ (reference sequence). This CDR3 comprises 16 residues. V was pared by 2 bases and J by 4 bases, with 17 bases between. CDR3 DNA sequence: TGTGCCAGCAGCTTATATGGGGGACGCAGTAGCACTGAAGCTTTCTTT. Its protein product is CASSLYGGRSSTEAFF.

The chain recombines TRBV6-1 with TRBJ2-1; TRBD2 matches 8 bases. This CDR3 contains 16 residues. Germline V lookup: CDR1 MNHNS, CDR2 SASEGT. The V segment lost 4 bases and the J segment 4 bases; nucleotides outside the gene matches: 9. Written as DNA, the CDR3 is TGTGCCAGCAGTGGTTCCAGGACTAGCAGGTACAATGAGCAGTTCTTC. Translation gives CASSGSRTSRYNEQFF.

The chain joins TRBV9 to TRBJ1-1; possibly TRBD1 for D (6 bases). CDR1 is SGDLS and CDR2 is YYNGEE in the germline V gene. The CDR3 is made up of 12 amino acids. V lost 0 bases and J 8 bases, leaving 8 bases between the germline ends. In nucleotides, the CDR3 is TGTGCCAGCAGCGTAGTCACAGGGGAAGCTTTCTTT. Encoded protein: CASSVVTGEAFF.

The genes are TRBV18 and TRBJ2-1; a weak D match, TRBD2 (5 bases). The CDR3 sequence is 11 residues long. The V and J ends lost 6 bases and 9 bases respectively, with 9 bases between them. The germline V gene encodes CDR1 KGHSH and CDR2 LQKENI. CDR3 residues: CASSLGIEQFF. CDR3 DNA sequence: TGTGCCAGCTCCCTCGGGATTGAGCAGTTCTTC.

V is TRBV19 and J is TRBJ1-2; a weak D match, TRBD1 (5 bases). Germline V gives CDR1 LNHDA, CDR2 SQIVND (reference sequence). Trimming took 7 bases from V and 3 from J, leaving 21 bases between them. This CDR3 is 16 amino acids long. The CDR3 DNA is TGTGCCAGTACCCACCCGGAGCTCCTCAGGGACTATGGCTACACCTTC. Translated, it gives CASTHPELLRDYGYTF.

V and J are TRBV7-9 and TRBJ2-7; no firm D call. Germline assignment: CDR1 SEHNR and CDR2 FQNEAQ (reference sequence). With 5 bases removed from V and 2 bases from J, the gap between germline ends came to 7 bases. The CDR3 spans 12 residues. This CDR3 reads CASSIDPYEQYF. In DNA form, the CDR3 reads TGTGCCAGCAGCATCGATCCCTACGAGCAGTACTTC.

CDR3 loop: CASSPKDTQYF. Here the CDR3 DNA reads TGTGCCAGCAGCCCCAAGGATACGCAGTATTTT. The chain carries TRBV12-3 or TRBV12-4 and TRBJ2-3; D uncertain. V was clipped by 6 bases and J by 6 bases, with 7 bases between them. The CDR3 runs to 11 residues.

This chain links TRBV28 with TRBJ1-5, with D uncertain. Trimming stripped 3 bases from V and 7 bases from J, with 10 bases between. Germline V lookup: CDR1 MDHEN, CDR2 SYDVKM. The CDR3 spans 13 residues. The CDR3 DNA is TGTGCCAGCAGTTTGTCCCACCGGCAGCCCCAGCATTTT. Amino acids: CASSLSHRQPQHF.

The chain combines TRBV30 with TRBJ1-2, with TRBD1 identical over 9 bases. Germline V CDR1 and CDR2: GTSNPN, SVGIG (reference sequence). CDR3 size: 16 residues. V shed 2 bases, J shed 5 bases, and the junction held 12 bases outside the gene matches. The CDR3 sequence: CAWSSGQGSFSYGYTF. The CDR3, as DNA: TGTGCCTGGAGTTCGGGACAGGGTAGTTTTTCGTATGGCTACACCTTC.

The chain recombines TRBV7-2 with TRBJ1-1; D perhaps matches TRBD1 (6 bases). Germline V gene data show CDR1 as SGHTA and CDR2 as FQGNSA. The CDR3 has 17 residues. Trimming took 4 bases from V and 0 from J, leaving 18 bases between them. This CDR3 reads CASSSQVGGRMNTEAFF. In nucleotides, the CDR3 is TGTGCCAGCAGCTCCCAGGTAGGGGGGCGAATGAACACTGAAGCTTTCTTT.

The V call is TRBV6-5, the J call TRBJ1-5, with D uncertain. V was pared by 4 bases and J by 1 base, with 11 bases between. Germline CDR1 reads MNHEY; CDR2 reads SVGAGI. This CDR3 region has 15 residues. CDR3 sequence: CASSLKEGSNQPQHF. The CDR3 DNA sequence: TGTGCCAGCAGTTTAAAAGAGGGAAGCAATCAGCCCCAGCATTTT.

J is TRBJ1-2 and V is TRBV4-2; D is perhaps TRBD1 (5 bases). The CDR3 contains 15 residues. Trimming removed 0 bases at V and 4 bases at J, with 12 bases between. From germline, CDR1 is LGHNA and CDR2 YNFKEQ. DNA of the CDR3: TGTGCCAGCAGCCAAGATAGACAGCCAATCTATGGCTACACCTTC. Protein sequence: CASSQDRQPIYGYTF.

The rearrangement links TRBV5-1 to TRBJ1-4, with TRBD1 identical over 8 bases. Germline CDR1 SGHRS, CDR2 YFSETQ. Losses at the gene ends were 8 bases for V and 4 bases for J; bases not matched to a gene: 1. CDR3 length equals 12 residues. The CDR3 DNA reads TGCGCCAGTACAGGGGGTAATGAAAAACTGTTTTTT. It codes for CASTGGNEKLFF.

The V call is TRBV28, the J call TRBJ1-6; 9 bases are a match to TRBD1. Germline V gives CDR1 MDHEN, CDR2 SYDVKM. This CDR3 has 15 amino acids. Trimming cost V 3 bases and J 7 bases; bases outside gene matches: 4. The CDR3: CASSFTGTGNSPLHF. The CDR3, as DNA: TGTGCCAGCAGTTTTACCGGGACAGGGAATTCACCCCTCCACTTT.

The CDR3 loop is CASSKVAVQDGPGDEQYF. The CDR3, as DNA: TGTGCCAGCAGCAAAGTCGCCGTCCAAGACGGACCGGGCGACGAGCAGTACTTC. This sequence joins TRBV21-1 and TRBJ2-7. TRBV21-1 is a known pseudogene. The CDR3 is 18 residues long.

The J gene is TRBJ1-4, the V gene TRBV28, with TRBD1 as a possible D gene (6 bases). The CDR3 length is 13 residues. CDR1 is MDHEN and CDR2 is SYDVKM in the germline V gene. Trimming took 3 bases from V and 5 from J, leaving 7 bases between them. The CDR3 coding sequence is TGTGCCAGCAGTTTCGGGACAAATGAAAAACTGTTTTTT. Protein sequence: CASSFGTNEKLFF.

V and J are TRBV6-2 or TRBV6-3 and TRBJ1-1; D might be TRBD1 (6 bases). Germline loops: CDR1 MNHEY, CDR2 SVGEGT. V was trimmed by 5 bases and J by 12 bases, leaving 13 bases between them. CDR3 size: 11 residues. The CDR3 sequence: CASSLGQGTFF. As DNA, the CDR3 is TGTGCCAGCAGTCTCGGTCAGGGGACTTTCTTT.

There are a few counts of this clone. The genes are TRBV6-5 and TRBJ2-2; 7 nucleotides align to TRBD2. This CDR3 has 15 amino acids. Trimming removed 6 bases from V and 3 bases from J; junction bases left unmatched: 7. Germline CDR1 reads MNHEY; CDR2 reads SVGAGI. CDR3 sequence (DNA): TGTGCCAGCAGCGAGGGGAGGGATTACACCGGGGAGCTGTTTTTT. This codes for CASSEGRDYTGELFF.

The genes are TRBV7-9 and TRBJ1-1, with D possibly being TRBD1 (6 bases). Trimming shortened V by 7 bases and J by 0 bases, and 18 bases separated the two germline ends. Per germline, CDR1 SEHNR and CDR2 FQNEAQ (reference sequence). The CDR3 has 16 amino acids. The CDR3 loop is CASKGGGPTMNTEAFF. In DNA, the CDR3 is TGTGCCAGCAAGGGCGGGGGGCCTACCATGAACACTGAAGCTTTCTTT.

The V and J genes are TRBV11-3 and TRBJ1-1; D is possibly TRBD1 (5 bases). V lost 5 bases and J 0 bases, leaving 16 bases between the germline ends. The CDR3 is 16 residues long. Germline loops: CDR1 SGHNT, CDR2 YENEEA. The CDR3 region is CASSRIRARLNTEAFF. Written as DNA, the CDR3 is TGTGCCAGCAGCAGAATCAGGGCACGCTTGAACACTGAAGCTTTCTTT.

V and J are TRBV5-1 and TRBJ2-5, with D perhaps assigned TRBD1 or TRBD2 (6 bases each). This CDR3 is built from 15 residues. From germline, CDR1 is SGHRS and CDR2 YFSETQ. Trimming removed 1 base from V and 0 bases from J, with 10 bases in between. CDR3 region: CASSLWRGDQETQYF. CDR3 in DNA: TGCGCCAGCAGCTTGTGGAGGGGGGACCAAGAGACCCAGTACTTC. The full variable domain, its missing parts supplied by reference TRBV5-1 and TRBJ2-5, is KAGVTQTPRYLIKTRGQQVTLSCSPISGHRSVSWYQQTPGQGLQFLFEYFSETQRNKGNFPGRFSGRQFSNSRSEMNVSTLELGDSALYLCASSLWRGDQETQYFGPGTRLLVL.

The CDR3 loop reads CSVGEGEQFF. As DNA, the CDR3 is TGCAGCGTTGGCGAGGGGGAGCAGTTCTTC. The chain uses TRBV29-1 and TRBJ2-1; the D call may be TRBD1 or TRBD2 (5 bases each). Germline V CDR1 and CDR2: SQVTM, ANQGSEA. The CDR3 contains 10 residues. Trimming pared 4 bases from V and 10 bases from J, leaving 8 bases between.

The chain joins TRBV7-9 to TRBJ2-7; D unresolved. The CDR3 is 12 residues long. The germline V gene encodes CDR1 SEHNR and CDR2 FQNEAQ (reference sequence). V was shortened by 5 bases and J by 0 bases, with 5 bases between the two germline ends. The DNA for the CDR3 is TGTGCCAGCAGCCTCAGCTCCTACGAGCAGTACTTC. Translated, it gives CASSLSSYEQYF.

V and J are TRBV3-1 (or the pseudogene TRBV3-2) and TRBJ2-7; possible D gene TRBD2, 5 bases. The germline gives CDR1 LGHDT, CDR2 YNNKEL (reference sequence). The CDR3 runs 12 residues. With 3 bases removed from V and 7 bases from J, the gap between germline ends came to 10 bases. CDR3 nucleotide sequence: TGTGCCAGCAGCCACCGAGGGTGGGAGCAGTACTTC. This translates into CASSHRGWEQYF.

The count of this clone is one. The chain recombines TRBV2 with TRBJ1-2; possible D gene TRBD1, 5 bases. The CDR3 sequence is 14 residues long. Trimming shortened V by 7 bases and J by 5 bases, and 17 bases separated the two germline ends. The V gene's germline CDR1 is SNHLY and CDR2 FYNNEI. CDR3 protein: CASITGGFWYGYTF. The DNA for the CDR3 is TGTGCCAGCATCACTGGGGGGTTTTGGTATGGCTACACCTTC. The variable domain in full, with the rest retrieved from reference TRBV2 and TRBJ1-2, is EPEVTQTPSHQVTQMGQEVILRCVPISNHLYFYWYRQILGQKVEFLVSFYNNEISEKSEIFDDQFSVERPDGSNFTLKIRSTKLEDSAMYFCASITGGFWYGYTFGSGTRLTVV.

This clone has just one count. The rearrangement joins TRBV7-9 to TRBJ2-1; D remains unclear. The CDR3 is 11 residues long. Trimming pared 0 bases from V and 8 bases from J, leaving 2 bases between. Germline V gives CDR1 SEHNR, CDR2 FQNEAQ (reference sequence). The CDR3, as DNA: TGTGCCAGCAGCTTAGCGTATGAGCAGTTCTTC. Protein sequence: CASSLAYEQFF.

This chain uses TRBV7-2 with TRBJ2-2; TRBD2 aligns across 7 bases. Germline CDR1 SGHTA, CDR2 FQGNSA. V dropped 0 bases and J dropped 4; count of bases not matched to a gene: 5. The CDR3 has 16 amino acids. CDR3: CASSLASGARTGELFF. In DNA, the CDR3 is TGTGCCAGCAGCTTAGCGAGCGGGGCGCGCACCGGGGAGCTGTTTTTT.

The chain employs TRBV7-6 and TRBJ1-1; 8 bases align to TRBD1. V shed 1 base, J shed 3 bases, and the junction held 13 bases outside the gene matches. Per germline, CDR1 SGHVS and CDR2 FNYEAQ. There are 18 residues in the CDR3. CDR3 residues: CASSLGGGQGIGYTEAFF. The CDR3 bases are TGTGCCAGCAGCTTAGGCGGAGGACAGGGAATAGGATACACTGAAGCTTTCTTT.